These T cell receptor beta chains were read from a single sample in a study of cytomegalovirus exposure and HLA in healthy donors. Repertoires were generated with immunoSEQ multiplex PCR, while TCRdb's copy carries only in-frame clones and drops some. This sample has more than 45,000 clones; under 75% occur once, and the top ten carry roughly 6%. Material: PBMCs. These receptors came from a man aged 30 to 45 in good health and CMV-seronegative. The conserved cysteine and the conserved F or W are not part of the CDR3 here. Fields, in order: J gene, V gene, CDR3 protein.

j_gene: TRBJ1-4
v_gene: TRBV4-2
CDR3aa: ASSQGGGGEKLF

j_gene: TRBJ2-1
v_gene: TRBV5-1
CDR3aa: ASSGDRGLSYNEQF

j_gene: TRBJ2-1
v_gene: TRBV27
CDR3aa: ASSQVQGPGGEQF

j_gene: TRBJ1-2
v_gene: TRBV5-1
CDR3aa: ASSSGQGLGYT

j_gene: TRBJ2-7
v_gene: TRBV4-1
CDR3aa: ASSHGVAYEQY

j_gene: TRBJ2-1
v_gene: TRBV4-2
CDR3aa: ASSQEAGSSYNEQF

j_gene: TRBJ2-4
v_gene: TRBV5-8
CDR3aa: ANPRGLAKNIQY

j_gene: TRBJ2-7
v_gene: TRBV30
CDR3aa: AWSGGQGSDEQY

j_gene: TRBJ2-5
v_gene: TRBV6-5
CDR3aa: ASSNRGPETQY

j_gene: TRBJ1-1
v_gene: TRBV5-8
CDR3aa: ASRRDSLLNTEAF

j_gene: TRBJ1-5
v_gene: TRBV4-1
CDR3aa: ASSQAGGGQPQH

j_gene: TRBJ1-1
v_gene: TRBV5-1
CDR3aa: ASSLAGHPNTEAF

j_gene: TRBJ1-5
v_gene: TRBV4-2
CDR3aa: ASSPEPNSNQPQH

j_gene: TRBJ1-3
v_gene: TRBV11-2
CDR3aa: ASSLGSDRPGNTIY

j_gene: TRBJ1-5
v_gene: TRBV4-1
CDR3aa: ASSQADRGGQPQH

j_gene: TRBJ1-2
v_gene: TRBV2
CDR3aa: ASSDWLVEGGYT

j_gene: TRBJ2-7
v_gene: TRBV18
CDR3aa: ASSPGGQGYEQY